This TCR beta chain was documented in a study of tumor-infiltrating lymphocytes in primary liver carcinoma (dated by TCRdb to about 2017). General notes on the study: The five patients, three men and two women aged 30 to 69 years, had hepatocellular carcinoma (four) or combined HCC and intrahepatic cholangiocarcinoma (one). The tumors of the five patients were staged as T1-T3 N0M0, with maximum diameters ranging from roughly 4 to 10 cm. Samples yielded roughly 3.5 to 7.13 million productive TCRbeta reads; read depth did not differ significantly between tissue types. For each liver tumor, the study sampled five regions along with adjacent normal tissue and blood, and applied TCRbeta repertoire sequencing, expression microarrays and whole-exome sequencing. A total of approximately 35 specimens from 5 patients, comprising some 25 tumor regions, 5 adjacent noncancerous liver tissues and 5 peripheral blood samples, were covered by TCRbeta repertoire sequencing. To link TCRbeta repertoire diversity with the local molecular phenotype, the 25 tumor region samples were profiled using Agilent mRNA microarrays. Repertoires from technical replicates were highly reproducible, with mean shared-clone rates roughly 0.87 and correlation coefficients above 0.95. Findings and caveats that apply to the study as a whole: Only about 7.5-25% of top clones were found in all five regions of a tumor, suggesting spatial heterogeneity of tumor-infiltrating T cells. A significantly larger repertoire fraction was made up by the top 250 clones in tumors than in blood (p = 0.039). Repertoire overlap was higher between tumor regions (mean about 35%) than tumor-adjacent (around 17%) or tumor-blood (about 14%) pairs, consistent with antigen-driven expansion. Since the samples were bulk and unsorted, there was no way to compare CD4+ and CD8+ T cell repertoires. Only a few patients were included in the study, and the authors note that the findings should be validated in a larger study. Only the TCR beta chain was sequenced, so true repertoire diversity is likely underestimated because unpaired alpha chains were not captured.

Total RNA and DNA were co-extracted from roughly 18-30 mg of bulk tissue with the AllPrep DNA/RNA mini kit, without cell sorting. Four or five patients with histopathologically diagnosed primary liver carcinoma underwent surgical resection in China between late 2015 and March 2016. Chronic HBV infection was present in the patients, and the patients were treatment-naive at sampling. Five spatially separated regions were sampled from each tumor: the superior, inferior, left-lateral and right-lateral poles, plus the tumor centre. More than 75% viable tumor cells were found by histology in every tumor sample. Fresh tumor and adjacent tissue pieces were bisected, with one half stored in RNAlater at -80 degrees C and the other half sent for histology. A constant-region primer and ProtoScript II reverse transcriptase were used to reverse-transcribe TCRbeta-specific cDNA from around 540 ng total RNA. Three nested multiplex PCR rounds, following a slightly modified ARM-PCR procedure, were used to build the TCRbeta libraries. Multiplex TRBV1-TRBV30 forward primers and a Cbeta reverse primer were used in the first two PCR rounds, each of which was run for 10 to 11 cycles. Sample barcodes and Illumina adapters were added in a final 25-cycle PCR with Deep VentR polymerase. Before sequencing, amplicons of 200-500 bp were gel-purified using a QIAquick gel extraction kit. TCRbeta amplicons were sequenced on an Illumina HiSeq 2500 with 250-bp paired-end reads. The authors processed their data as follows. Quality trimming of reads was performed with Trimmomatic v0.33, and paired reads were merged with FLASH v1.2.11 so that full CDR3 sequences could be recovered. MiGEC v1.2.1b assigned V, D and J germline segments to the rearranged TCRbeta sequences. Clonotype statistics and Shannon-Wiener diversity indices were calculated with VDJtools v1.0.0. To reduce sampling bias, subsequent analyses other than the diversity analysis used only the 250 most abundant clonotypes in each sample. TCRdb reprocessed the public reads (quality trimming at Q25 with fastp, clone calling with MiXCR) and kept in-frame beta chains. Each CDR3 protein gets just one entry, which takes the most common genes and DNA from the rows behind it. TCRdb, not the authors, supplied the V and J calls. The sample table lists fewer than 40,000 distinct CDR3 sequences, 71% of them with a count of one. Roughly 30% of the sample rests with the top ten.

Sequences SNHLY (CDR1) and FYNNEI (CDR2) are obtained from the germline V gene. The CDR3 runs 17 amino acids, cysteine and phenylalanine included. Only CDR3 DNA is held: 51 bases, read in frame from base 1. Remarks on this clonotype: Its antigen remains undetermined. The junction and the germline gene differ at one end; a read error may be behind it.

Sequencing input: liver tumor tissue from sampling region 3. Explained via the paper, the cell subset or site label denotes: tumor region T3, left-lateral pole. This clonotype was obtained from a woman in her 30s with primary liver carcinoma and hepatitis B virus infection. The rearranged segments are TRBV2 and TRBJ2-1; TRBD2 lines up with 14 middle nucleotides. For the CDR3, the sequence is CTSSEALTSGRVNEQFF. The bases read TGTACCAGCAGTGAAGCGCTGACTAGCGGGAGGGTTAATGAGCAGTTCTTC.